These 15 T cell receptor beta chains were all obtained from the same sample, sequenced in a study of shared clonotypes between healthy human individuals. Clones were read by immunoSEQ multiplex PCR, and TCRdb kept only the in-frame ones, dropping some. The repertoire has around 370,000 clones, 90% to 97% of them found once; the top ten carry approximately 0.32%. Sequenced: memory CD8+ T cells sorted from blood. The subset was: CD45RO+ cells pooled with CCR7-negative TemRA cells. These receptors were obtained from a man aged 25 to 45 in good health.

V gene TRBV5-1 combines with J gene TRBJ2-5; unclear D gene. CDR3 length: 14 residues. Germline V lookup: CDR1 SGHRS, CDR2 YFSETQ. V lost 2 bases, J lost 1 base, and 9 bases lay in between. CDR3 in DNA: TGCGCCAGCAGCTTTGCTAGGGTCCAAGAGACCCAGTACTTC. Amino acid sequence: CASSFARVQETQYF.

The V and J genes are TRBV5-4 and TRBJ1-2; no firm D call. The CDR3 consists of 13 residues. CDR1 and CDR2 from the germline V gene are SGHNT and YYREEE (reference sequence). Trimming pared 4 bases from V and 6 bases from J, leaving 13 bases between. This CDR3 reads CASSRAGENGYTF. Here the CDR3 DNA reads TGTGCCAGCAGCCGTGCTGGGGAGAATGGCTACACCTTC.

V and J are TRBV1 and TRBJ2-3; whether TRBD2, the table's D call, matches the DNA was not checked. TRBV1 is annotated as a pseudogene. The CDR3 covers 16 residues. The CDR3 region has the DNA TGCACCAGCAGCCAAGATGCAAGCGGGAGGACAGATACGCAGTATTTT. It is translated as CTSSQDASGRTDTQYF.

The chain's CDR3 is CARSCRGTEAFF. CDR3 coding DNA: TGTGCCAGAAGCTGCAGGGGCACTGAAGCTTTCTTT. This rearrangement joins TRBV5-3 to TRBJ1-1; a weak D match, TRBD1 (6 bases). TRBV5-3 is noted as an ORF with a role that remains uncertain. CDR3 length equals 12 residues. Trimming stripped 3 bases from V and 4 bases from J, with 7 bases between.

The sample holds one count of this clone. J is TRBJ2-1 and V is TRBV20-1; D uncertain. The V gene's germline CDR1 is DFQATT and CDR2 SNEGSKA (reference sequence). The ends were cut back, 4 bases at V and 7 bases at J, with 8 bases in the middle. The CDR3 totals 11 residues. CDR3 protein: CSANLKNEQFF. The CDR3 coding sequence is TGCAGTGCTAACCTCAAGAATGAGCAGTTCTTC.

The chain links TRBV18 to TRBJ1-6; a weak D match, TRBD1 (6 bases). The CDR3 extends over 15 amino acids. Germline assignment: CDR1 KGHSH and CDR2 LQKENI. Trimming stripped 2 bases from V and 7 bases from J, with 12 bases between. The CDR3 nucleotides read TGTGCCAGCTCACCAACCCGAGGGGGGAATTCACCCCTCCACTTT. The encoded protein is CASSPTRGGNSPLHF.

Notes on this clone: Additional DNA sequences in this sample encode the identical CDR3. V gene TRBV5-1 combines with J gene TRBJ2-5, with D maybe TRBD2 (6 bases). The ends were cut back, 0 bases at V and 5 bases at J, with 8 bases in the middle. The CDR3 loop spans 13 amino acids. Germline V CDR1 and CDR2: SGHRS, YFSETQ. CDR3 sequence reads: CASSLGGGETQYF. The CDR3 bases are TGCGCCAGCAGCTTGGGCGGAGGGGAGACCCAGTACTTC.

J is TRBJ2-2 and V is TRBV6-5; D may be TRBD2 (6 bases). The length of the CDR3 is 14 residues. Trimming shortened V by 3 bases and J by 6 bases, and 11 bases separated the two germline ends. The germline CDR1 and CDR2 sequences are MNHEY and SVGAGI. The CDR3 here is CASSYSGSPGELFF. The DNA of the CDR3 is TGTGCCAGCAGTTATTCCGGGAGCCCCGGGGAGCTGTTTTTT.

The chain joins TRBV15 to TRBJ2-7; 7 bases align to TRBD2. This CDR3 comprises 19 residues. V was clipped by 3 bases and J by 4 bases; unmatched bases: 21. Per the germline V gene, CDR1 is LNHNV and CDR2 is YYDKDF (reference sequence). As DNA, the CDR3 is TGTGCCACCAGCAGCCTTTATCGGTCGTCGCGGGAGTGGGGGTACGAGCAGTACTTC. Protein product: CATSSLYRSSREWGYEQYF.

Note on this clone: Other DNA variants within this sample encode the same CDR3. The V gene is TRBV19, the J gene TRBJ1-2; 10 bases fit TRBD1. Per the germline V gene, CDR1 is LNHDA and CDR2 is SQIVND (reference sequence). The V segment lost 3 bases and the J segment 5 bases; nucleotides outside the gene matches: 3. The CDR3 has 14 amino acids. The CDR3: CASSIPDRGYGYTF. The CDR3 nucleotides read TGTGCCAGTAGTATTCCGGACAGGGGGTATGGCTACACCTTC.

The CDR3 region is CASSQRSSGGPPSGTQETQYF. The CDR3 region has the DNA TGCGCCAGCAGCCAAAGGTCCTCAGGGGGCCCGCCTAGCGGGACACAAGAGACCCAGTACTTC. This chain links TRBV4-1 with TRBJ2-5; tentatively, D is TRBD2 (9 bases). The CDR3 totals 21 residues. The germline gives CDR1 MGHRA, CDR2 YSYEKL. Deletions cut 2 bases from V and 2 bases from J, with 30 bases between.

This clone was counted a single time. The CDR3 region has the DNA TGTGCCAGCAGTTTACCAGGGGCATGGAGTGAAAAACTGTTTTTT. Protein product: CASSLPGAWSEKLFF. V and J are TRBV28 and TRBJ1-4; possible D gene TRBD1, 6 bases. V lost 2 bases and J lost 7, with 14 bases in between. Germline V gives CDR1 MDHEN, CDR2 SYDVKM. The CDR3 is made up of 15 amino acids. The full variable domain, completed using reference TRBV28 and TRBJ1-4, is DVKVTQSSRYLVKRTGEKVFLECVQDMDHENMFWYRQDPGLGLRLIYFSYDVKMKEKGDIPEGYSVSREKKERFSLILESASTNQTSMYLCASSLPGAWSEKLFFGSGTQLSVL.

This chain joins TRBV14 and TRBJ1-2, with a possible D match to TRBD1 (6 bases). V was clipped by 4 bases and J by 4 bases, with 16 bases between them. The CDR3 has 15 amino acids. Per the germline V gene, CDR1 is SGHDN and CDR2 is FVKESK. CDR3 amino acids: CASSPLDRTFYGYTF. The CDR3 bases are TGTGCCAGCAGCCCCCTCGACAGGACCTTCTATGGCTACACCTTC.

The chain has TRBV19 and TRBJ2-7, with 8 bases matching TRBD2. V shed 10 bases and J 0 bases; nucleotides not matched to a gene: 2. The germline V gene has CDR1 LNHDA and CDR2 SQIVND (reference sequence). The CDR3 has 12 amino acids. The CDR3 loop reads CATTSGSYEQYF. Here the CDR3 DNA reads TGTGCCACAACTAGCGGCTCCTACGAGCAGTACTTC.

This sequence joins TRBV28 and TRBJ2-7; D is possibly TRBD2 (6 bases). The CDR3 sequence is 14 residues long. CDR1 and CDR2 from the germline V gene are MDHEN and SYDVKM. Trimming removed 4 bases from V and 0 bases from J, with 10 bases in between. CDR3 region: CASSSRDSSYEQYF. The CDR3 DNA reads TGTGCCAGCAGTTCCCGGGACTCCTCCTACGAGCAGTACTTC.